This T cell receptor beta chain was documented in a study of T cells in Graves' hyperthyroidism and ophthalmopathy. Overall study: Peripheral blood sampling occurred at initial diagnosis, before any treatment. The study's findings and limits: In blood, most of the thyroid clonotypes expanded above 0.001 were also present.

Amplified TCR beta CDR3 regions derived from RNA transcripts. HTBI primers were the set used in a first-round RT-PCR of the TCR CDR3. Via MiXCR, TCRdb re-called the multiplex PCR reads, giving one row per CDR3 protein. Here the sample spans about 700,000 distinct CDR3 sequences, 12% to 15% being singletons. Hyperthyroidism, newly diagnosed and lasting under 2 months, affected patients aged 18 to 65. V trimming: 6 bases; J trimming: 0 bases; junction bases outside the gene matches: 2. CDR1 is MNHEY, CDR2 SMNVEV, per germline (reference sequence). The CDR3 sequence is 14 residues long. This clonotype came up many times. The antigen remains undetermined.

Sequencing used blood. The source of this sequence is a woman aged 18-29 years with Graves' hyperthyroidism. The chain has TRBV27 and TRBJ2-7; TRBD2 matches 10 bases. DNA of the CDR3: TGTGCCAGCAGACTAGCGGGGATCTCCTACGAGCAGTACTTC. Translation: CASRLAGISYEQYF.